The T cell receptor (beta chain) under discussion was sequenced for a study of blood T cell repertoires in COVID-19. The overall study: Donors in the United States, Italy and Spain gave samples during acute or convalescent COVID-19.

V was pared by 5 bases and J by 2 bases, with 9 bases between. The CDR3 loop spans 12 amino acids. Germline CDR1 and CDR2: SQVTM and ANQGSEA. The protocol was immunoSEQ multiplex PCR, while the TCRdb copy is restricted to in-frame clones and leaves out a portion. The sample yields some 220,000 clones, roughly 80% seen once. The gene calls are TRBV29-1 and TRBJ1-1, with TRBD1 as a possible D gene (6 bases). The sample comprised peripheral blood. This receptor was taken from a woman aged 70-85 years with acute or convalescent COVID-19. Here the CDR3 DNA reads TGCAGCGTTACAGGGCTTAACACTGAAGCTTTCTTT. Translation gives CSVTGLNTEAFF.